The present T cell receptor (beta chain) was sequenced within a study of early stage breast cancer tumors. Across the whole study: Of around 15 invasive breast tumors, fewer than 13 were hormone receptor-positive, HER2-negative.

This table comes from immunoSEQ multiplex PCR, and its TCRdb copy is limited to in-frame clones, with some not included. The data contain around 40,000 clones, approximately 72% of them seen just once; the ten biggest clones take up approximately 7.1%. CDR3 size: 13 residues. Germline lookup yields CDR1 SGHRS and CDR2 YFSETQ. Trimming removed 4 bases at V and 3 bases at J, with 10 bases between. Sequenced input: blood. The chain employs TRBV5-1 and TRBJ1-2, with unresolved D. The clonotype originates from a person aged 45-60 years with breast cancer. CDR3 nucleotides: TGCGCCAGCAGCGGAGGAATTTACTATGGCTACACCTTC. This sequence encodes CASSGGIYYGYTF.